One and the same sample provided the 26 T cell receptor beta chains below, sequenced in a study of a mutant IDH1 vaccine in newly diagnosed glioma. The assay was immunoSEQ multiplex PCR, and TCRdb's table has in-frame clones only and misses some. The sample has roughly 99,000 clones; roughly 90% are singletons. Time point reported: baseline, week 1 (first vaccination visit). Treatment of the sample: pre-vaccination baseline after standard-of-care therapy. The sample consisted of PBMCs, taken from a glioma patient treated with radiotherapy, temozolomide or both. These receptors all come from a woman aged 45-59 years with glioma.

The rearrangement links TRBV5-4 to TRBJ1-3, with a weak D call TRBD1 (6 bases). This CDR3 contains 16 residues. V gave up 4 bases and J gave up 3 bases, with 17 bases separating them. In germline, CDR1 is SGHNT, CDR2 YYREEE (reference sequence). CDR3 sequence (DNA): TGTGCCAGCAGCCCCAAAGGGGGATCGGGTGGAAACACCATATATTTT. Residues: CASSPKGGSGGNTIYF.

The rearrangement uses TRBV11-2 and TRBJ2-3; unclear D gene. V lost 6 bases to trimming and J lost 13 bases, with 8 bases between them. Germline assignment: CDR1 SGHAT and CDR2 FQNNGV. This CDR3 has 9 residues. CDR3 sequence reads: CASRHQKYF. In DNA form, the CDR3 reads TGTGCCAGCAGACACCAAAAGTATTTT.

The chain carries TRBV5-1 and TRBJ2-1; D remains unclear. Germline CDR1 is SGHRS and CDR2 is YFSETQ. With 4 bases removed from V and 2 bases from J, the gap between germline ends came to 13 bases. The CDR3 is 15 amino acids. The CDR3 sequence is CASSPPGSTYNEQFF. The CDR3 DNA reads TGCGCCAGCAGCCCCCCCGGCAGCACCTACAATGAGCAGTTCTTC.

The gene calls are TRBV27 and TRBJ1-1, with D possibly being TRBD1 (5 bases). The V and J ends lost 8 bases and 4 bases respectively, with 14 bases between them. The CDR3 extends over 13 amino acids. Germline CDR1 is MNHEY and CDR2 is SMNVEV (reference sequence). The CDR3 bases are TGTGCCAGCCGATGGGGCCGGGGCACTGAAGCTTTCTTT. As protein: CASRWGRGTEAFF.

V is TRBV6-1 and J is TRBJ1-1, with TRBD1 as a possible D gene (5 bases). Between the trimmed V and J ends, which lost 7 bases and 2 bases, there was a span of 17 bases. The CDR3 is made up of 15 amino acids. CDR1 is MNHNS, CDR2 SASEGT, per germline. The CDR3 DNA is TGTGCCAGCAATGCGGGGCAGGGAGGTAACACTGAAGCTTTCTTT. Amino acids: CASNAGQGGNTEAFF.

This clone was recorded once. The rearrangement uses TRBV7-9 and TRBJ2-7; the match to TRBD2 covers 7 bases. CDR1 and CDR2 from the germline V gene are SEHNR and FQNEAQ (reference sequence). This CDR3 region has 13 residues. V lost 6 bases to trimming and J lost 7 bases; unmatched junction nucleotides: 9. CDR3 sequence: CASRGYPGGEQYF. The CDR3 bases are TGTGCCAGCAGGGGCTACCCGGGGGGAGAGCAGTACTTC.

The CDR3 nucleotides are TGTGCCATCAGTGAGGGTGAAGGGGGCTTCGAAAACATTCAGTACTTC. Encoded protein: CAISEGEGGFENIQYF. This chain joins TRBV10-3 and TRBJ2-4; 7 bases match TRBD1. CDR3 size: 16 residues. Germline V gives CDR1 ENHRY, CDR2 SYGVKD. Losses at the gene ends were 2 bases for V and 5 bases for J; bases not matched to a gene: 9.

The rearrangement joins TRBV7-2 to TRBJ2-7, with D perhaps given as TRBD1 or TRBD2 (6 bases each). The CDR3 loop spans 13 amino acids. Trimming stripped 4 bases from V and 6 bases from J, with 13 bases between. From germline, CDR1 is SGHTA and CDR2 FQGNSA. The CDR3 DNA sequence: TGTGCCAGCAGCTCGGGGGCCGGGACCGAGCAGTACTTC. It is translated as CASSSGAGTEQYF.

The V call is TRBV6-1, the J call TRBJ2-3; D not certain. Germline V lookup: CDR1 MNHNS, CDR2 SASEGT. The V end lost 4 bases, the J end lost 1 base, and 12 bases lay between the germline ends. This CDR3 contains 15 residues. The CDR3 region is CASSASPPRTDTQYF. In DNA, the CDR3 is TGTGCCAGCAGTGCTAGTCCCCCACGCACAGATACGCAGTATTTT.

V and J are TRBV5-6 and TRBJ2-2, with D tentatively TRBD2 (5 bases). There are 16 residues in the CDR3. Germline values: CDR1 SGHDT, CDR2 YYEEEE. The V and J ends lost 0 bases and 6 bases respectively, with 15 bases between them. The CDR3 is CASSLEGRKGAGELFF. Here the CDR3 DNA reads TGTGCCAGCAGCTTGGAAGGGAGAAAAGGCGCCGGGGAGCTGTTTTTT.

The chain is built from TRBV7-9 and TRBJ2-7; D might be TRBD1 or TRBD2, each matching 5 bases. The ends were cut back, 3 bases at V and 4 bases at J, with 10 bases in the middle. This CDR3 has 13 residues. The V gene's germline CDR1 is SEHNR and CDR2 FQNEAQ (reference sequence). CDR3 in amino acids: CASSLAGTYEQYF. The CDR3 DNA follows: TGTGCCAGCAGCTTGGCAGGGACGTACGAGCAGTACTTC.

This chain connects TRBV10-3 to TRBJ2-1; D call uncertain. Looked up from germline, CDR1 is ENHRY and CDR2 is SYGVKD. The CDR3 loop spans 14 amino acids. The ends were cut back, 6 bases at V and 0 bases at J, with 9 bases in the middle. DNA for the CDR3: TGTGCCATCAGCGGGTCGAGCTCCTACAATGAGCAGTTCTTC. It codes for CAISGSSSYNEQFF.

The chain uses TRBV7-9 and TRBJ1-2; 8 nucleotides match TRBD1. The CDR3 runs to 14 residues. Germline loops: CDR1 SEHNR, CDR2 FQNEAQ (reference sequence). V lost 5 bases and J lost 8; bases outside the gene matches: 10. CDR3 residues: CASSLFIQGGGYTF. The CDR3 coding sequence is TGTGCCAGCAGCCTCTTCATACAGGGGGGAGGCTACACCTTC.

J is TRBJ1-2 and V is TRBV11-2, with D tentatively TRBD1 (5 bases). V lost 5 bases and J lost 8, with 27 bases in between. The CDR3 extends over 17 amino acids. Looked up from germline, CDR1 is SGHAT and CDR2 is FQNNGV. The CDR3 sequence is CASSPVGGGDGMEGYTF. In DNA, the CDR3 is TGTGCCAGCAGCCCAGTGGGGGGAGGGGATGGGATGGAGGGCTACACCTTC.

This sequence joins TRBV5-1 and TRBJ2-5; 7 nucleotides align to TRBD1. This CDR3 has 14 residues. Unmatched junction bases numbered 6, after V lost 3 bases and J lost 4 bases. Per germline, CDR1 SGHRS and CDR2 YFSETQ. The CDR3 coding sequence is TGCGCCAGCAGCTCGACAGGGTTCGGAGAGACCCAGTACTTC. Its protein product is CASSSTGFGETQYF. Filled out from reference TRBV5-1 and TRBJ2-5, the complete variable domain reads KAGVTQTPRYLIKTRGQQVTLSCSPISGHRSVSWYQQTPGQGLQFLFEYFSETQRNKGNFPGRFSGRQFSNSRSEMNVSTLELGDSALYLCASSSTGFGETQYFGPGTRLLVL.

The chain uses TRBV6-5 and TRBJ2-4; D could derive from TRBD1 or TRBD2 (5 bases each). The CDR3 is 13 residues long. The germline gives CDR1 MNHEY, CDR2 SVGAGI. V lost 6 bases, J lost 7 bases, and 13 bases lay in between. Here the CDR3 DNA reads TGTGCCAGCAGCCCGGGACCGAGCAACATTCAGTACTTC. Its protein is CASSPGPSNIQYF.

The CDR3 DNA sequence: TGTGCCAGCAGCCCGGAACCGGGACTAGCGGCCGCTGAGCAGTTCTTC. It encodes CASSPEPGLAAAEQFF. The gene calls are TRBV11-3 and TRBJ2-1; 11 bases agree with TRBD2. CDR1 is SGHNT and CDR2 is YENEEA in the germline V gene. There are 16 residues in the CDR3. With V trimmed by 5 bases and J by 9 bases, 12 bases remained unmatched.

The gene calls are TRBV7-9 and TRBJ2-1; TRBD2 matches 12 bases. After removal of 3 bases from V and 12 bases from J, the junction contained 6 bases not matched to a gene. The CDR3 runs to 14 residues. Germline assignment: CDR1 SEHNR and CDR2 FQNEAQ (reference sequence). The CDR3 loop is CASSLTSGRQRQFF. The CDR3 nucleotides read TGTGCCAGCAGCTTGACTAGCGGGAGACAACGGCAGTTCTTC.

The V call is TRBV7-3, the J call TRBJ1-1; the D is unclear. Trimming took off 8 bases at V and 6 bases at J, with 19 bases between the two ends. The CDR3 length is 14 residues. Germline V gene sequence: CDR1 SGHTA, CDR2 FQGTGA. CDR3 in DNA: TGTGCCAGCCCCCTCTTTTGGGGAAGCGCTGAAGCTTTCTTT. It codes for CASPLFWGSAEAFF. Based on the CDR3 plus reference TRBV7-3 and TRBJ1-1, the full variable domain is GAGVSQTPSNKVTEKGKYVELRCDPISGHTALYWYRQSLGQGPEFLIYFQGTGAADDSGLPNDRFFAVRPEGSVSTLKIQRTERGDSAVYLCASPLFWGSAEAFFGQGTRLTVV.

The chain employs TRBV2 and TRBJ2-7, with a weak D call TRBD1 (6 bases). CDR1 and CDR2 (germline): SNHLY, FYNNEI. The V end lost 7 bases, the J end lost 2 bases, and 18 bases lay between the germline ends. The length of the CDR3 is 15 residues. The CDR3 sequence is CASTRVVGAAYEQYF. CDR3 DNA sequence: TGTGCCAGCACACGAGTGGTGGGGGCCGCCTACGAGCAGTACTTC.

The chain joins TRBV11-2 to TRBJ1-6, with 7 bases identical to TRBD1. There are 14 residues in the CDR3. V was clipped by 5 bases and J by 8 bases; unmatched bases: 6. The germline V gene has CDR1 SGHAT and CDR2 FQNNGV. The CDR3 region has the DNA TGTGCCAGCAGCAAACAGGGGAGTCATTCACCCCTCCACTTT. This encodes CASSKQGSHSPLHF.

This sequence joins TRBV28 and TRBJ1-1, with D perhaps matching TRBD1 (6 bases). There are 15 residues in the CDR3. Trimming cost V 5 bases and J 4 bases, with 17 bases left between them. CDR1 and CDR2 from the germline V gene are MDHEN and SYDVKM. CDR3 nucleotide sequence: TGTGCCAGCAGTCCTGGTCCAGGGGCCCCCACTGAAGCTTTCTTT. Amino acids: CASSPGPGAPTEAFF.

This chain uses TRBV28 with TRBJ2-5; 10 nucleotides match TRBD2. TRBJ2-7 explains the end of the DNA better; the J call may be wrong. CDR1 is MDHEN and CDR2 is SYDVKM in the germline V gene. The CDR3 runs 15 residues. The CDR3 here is CASSLSGLATYEQYF. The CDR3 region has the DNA TGTGCCAGCAGCCTCTCGGGACTAGCGACATACGAGCAGTACTTC.

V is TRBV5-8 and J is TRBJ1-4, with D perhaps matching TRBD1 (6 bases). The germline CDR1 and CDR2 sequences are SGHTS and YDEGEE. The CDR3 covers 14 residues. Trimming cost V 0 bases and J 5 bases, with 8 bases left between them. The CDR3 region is CASSLGQGNEKLFF. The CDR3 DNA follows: TGTGCCAGCAGCTTGGGGCAGGGGAATGAAAAACTGTTTTTT. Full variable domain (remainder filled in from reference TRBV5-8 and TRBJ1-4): EAGVTQSPTHLIKTRGQQATLRCSPISGHTSVYWYQQALGLGLQFLLWYDEGEERNRGNFPPRFSGRQFPNYSSELNVNALELEDSALYLCASSLGQGNEKLFFGSGTQLSVL.

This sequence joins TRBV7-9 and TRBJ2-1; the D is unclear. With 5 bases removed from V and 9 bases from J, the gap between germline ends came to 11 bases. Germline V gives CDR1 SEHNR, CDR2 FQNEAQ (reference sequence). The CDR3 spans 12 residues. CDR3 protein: CASSVDWSEQFF. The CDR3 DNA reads TGTGCCAGCAGCGTAGACTGGAGTGAGCAGTTCTTC.

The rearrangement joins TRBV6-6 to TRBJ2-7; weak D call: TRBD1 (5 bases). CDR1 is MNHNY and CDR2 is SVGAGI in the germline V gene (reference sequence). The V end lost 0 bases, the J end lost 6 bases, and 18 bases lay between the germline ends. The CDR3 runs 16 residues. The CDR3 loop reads CASSYSQDPARSEQYF. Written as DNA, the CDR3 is TGTGCCAGCAGTTACTCACAGGATCCGGCTCGGAGCGAGCAGTACTTC.